The 2 T cell receptor beta chains given below trace back to one sample, sequenced in a study of shared clonotypes between healthy human individuals. Only in-frame clones appear in the TCRdb table, and some are missing; sequencing was by immunoSEQ multiplex PCR. The sample shows 90,000 to 130,000 clones, about 63% of them seen only once. The sample comprised memory CD8+ T cells sorted from blood. Subset defined: CD45RO+ cells pooled with CCR7-negative TemRA cells. These receptors were obtained from a young woman in good health.

Only one count was recorded for this clone. The chain recombines TRBV9 with TRBJ2-3; D not certain. Deletions cut 3 bases from V and 1 base from J, with 12 bases between. Germline CDR1 is SGDLS and CDR2 is YYNGEE. The CDR3 is 15 residues long. The CDR3 region is CASSDPGDGTDTQYF. The DNA for the CDR3 is TGTGCCAGCAGCGACCCAGGAGACGGCACAGATACGCAGTATTTT.

As DNA, the CDR3 is TGTGCCAGTAGCTCGGGCGACTCCTACGAGCAGTACTTC. Protein product: CASSSGDSYEQYF. The chain uses TRBV19 and TRBJ2-7; no clear D. The CDR3 is made up of 13 amino acids. Trimming pared 6 bases from V and 0 bases from J, leaving 9 bases between. The germline V gene encodes CDR1 LNHDA and CDR2 SQIVND (reference sequence).